This T cell receptor (beta chain) was documented in a study of blood T cells in healthy people across ages. Study overall: Per every two T cells, about one barcoded beta molecule was captured by template switching.

Each donor was a healthy Caucasian individual from Russia, aged roughly 6 to 100. This clonotype was counted only a few times. A second about 7 to 11 cycle PCR used barcoded and J-beta primers. Sequencing yielded, for each sample, at least 2.5 million paired-end reads carrying CDR3. TCRdb redid the calling of the 5' RACE reads with MiXCR, one entry per CDR3 protein. The sample consists of about 970,000 distinct CDR3 sequences, roughly 50% of them appearing once. Sample: blood. The clonotype was recovered from a woman aged 55 to 70 in good health.

CDR3 loop: CAITPDRTSTDTQYF. The DNA of the CDR3 is TGTGCCATTACCCCCGACAGGACTAGCACAGATACGCAGTATTTT. The chain has TRBV28 and TRBJ2-3; D might be TRBD1 (6 bases). The CDR3 consists of 15 residues. V lost 10 bases to trimming and J lost 0 bases, with 17 bases between them. CDR1 MDHEN and CDR2 SYDVKM come from the germline V gene. Full variable domain (rest looked up from reference TRBV28 and TRBJ2-3): DVKVTQSSRYLVKRTGEKVFLECVQDMDHENMFWYRQDPGLGLRLIYFSYDVKMKEKGDIPEGYSVSREKKERFSLILESASTNQTSMYLCAITPDRTSTDTQYFGPGTRLTVL.